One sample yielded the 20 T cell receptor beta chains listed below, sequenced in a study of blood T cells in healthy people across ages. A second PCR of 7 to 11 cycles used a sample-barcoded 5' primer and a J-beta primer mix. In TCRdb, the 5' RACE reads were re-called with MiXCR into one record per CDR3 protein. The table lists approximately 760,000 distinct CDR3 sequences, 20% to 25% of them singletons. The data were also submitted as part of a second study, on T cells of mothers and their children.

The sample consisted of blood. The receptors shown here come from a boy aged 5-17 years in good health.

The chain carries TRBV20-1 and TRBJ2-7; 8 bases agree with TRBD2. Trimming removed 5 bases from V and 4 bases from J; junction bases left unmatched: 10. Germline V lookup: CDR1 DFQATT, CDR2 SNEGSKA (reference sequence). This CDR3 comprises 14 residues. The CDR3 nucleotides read TGCAGTGCTTCTTATATTGGCGGGAGGTACGAGCAGTACTTC. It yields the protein CSASYIGGRYEQYF.

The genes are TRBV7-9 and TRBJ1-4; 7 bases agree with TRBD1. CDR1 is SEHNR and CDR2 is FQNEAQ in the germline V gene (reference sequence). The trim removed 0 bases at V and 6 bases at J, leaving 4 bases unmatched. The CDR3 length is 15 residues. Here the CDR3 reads CASSLARGQDEKLFF. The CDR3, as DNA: TGTGCCAGCAGCTTAGCTAGGGGGCAGGATGAAAAACTGTTTTTT.

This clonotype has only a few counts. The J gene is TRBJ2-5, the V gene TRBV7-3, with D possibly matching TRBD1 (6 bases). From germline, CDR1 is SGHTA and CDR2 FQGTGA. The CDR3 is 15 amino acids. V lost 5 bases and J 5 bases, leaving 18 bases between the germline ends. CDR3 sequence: CASSPQDRWGETQYF. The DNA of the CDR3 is TGTGCCAGCAGCCCACAGGACAGATGGGGGGAGACCCAGTACTTC.

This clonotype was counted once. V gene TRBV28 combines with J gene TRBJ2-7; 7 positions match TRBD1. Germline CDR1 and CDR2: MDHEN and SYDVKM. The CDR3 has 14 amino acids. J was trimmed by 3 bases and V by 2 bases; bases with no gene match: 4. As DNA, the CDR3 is TGTGCCAGCAGTTTAACAGGGGTACTCTACGAGCAGTACTTC. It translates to CASSLTGVLYEQYF.

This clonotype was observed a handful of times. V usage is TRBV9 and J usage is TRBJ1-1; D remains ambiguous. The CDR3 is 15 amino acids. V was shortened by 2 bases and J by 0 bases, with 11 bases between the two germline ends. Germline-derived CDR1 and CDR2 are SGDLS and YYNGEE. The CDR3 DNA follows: TGTGCCAGCAGCGTTGTGAGCAGATTGAACACTGAAGCTTTCTTT. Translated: CASSVVSRLNTEAFF.

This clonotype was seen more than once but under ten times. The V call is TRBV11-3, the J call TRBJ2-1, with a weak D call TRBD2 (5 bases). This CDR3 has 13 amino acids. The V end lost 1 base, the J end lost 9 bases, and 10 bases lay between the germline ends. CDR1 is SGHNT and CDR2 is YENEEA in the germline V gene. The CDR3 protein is CASSLGNGIEQFF. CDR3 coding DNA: TGTGCCAGCAGCTTAGGTAACGGGATTGAGCAGTTCTTC.

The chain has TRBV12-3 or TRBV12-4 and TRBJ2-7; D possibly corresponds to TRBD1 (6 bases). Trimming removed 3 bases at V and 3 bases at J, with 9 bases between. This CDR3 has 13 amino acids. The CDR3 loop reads CASSLDSFYEQYF. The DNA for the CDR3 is TGTGCCAGCAGTTTGGACAGTTTCTACGAGCAGTACTTC.

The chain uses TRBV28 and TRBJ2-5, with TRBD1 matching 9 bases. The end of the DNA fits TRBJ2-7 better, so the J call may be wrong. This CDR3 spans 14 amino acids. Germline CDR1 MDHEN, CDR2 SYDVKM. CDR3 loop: CASSRWDRAYEQYF. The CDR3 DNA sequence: TGTGCCAGCTCCCGTTGGGACAGGGCCTACGAGCAGTACTTC.

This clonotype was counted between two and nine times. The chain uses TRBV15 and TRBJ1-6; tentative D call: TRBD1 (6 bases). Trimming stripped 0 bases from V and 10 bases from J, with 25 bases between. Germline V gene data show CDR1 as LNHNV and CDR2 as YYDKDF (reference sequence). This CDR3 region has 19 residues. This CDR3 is CATSRDREATGPLGSPLHF. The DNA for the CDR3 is TGTGCCACCAGCAGAGATCGGGAGGCGACAGGACCCTTAGGCTCACCCCTCCACTTT.

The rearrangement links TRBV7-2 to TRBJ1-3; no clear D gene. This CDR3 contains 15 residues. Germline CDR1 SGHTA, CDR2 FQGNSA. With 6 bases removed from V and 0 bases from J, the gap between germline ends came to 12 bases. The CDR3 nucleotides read TGTGCCAGCAGGACTGACGCCATCTCTGGAAACACCATATATTTT. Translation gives CASRTDAISGNTIYF.

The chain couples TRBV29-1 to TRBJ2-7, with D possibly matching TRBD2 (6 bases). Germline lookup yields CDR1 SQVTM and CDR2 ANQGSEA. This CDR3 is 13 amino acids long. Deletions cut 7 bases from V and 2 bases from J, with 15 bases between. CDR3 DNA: TGCAGCGGGGTAGCGGCGGGCACCTACGAGCAGTACTTC. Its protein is CSGVAAGTYEQYF.

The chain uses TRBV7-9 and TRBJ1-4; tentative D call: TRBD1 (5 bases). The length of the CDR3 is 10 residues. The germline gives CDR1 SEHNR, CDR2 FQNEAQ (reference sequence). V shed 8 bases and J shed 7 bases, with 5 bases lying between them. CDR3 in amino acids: CASGGEKLFF. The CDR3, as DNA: TGTGCCAGCGGGGGTGAAAAACTGTTTTTT.

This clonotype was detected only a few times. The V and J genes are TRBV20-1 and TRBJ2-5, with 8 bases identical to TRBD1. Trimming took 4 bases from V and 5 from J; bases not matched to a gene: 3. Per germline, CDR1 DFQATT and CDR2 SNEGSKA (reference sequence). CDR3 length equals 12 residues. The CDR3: CSATQGGETQYF. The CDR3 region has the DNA TGCAGTGCTACACAGGGGGGTGAGACCCAGTACTTC.

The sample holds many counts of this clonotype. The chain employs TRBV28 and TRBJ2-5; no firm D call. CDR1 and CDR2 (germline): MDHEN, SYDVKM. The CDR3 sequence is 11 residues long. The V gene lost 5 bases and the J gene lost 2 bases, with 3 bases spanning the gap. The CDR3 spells CASSKQETQYF. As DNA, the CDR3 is TGTGCCAGCAGTAAGCAAGAGACCCAGTACTTC.

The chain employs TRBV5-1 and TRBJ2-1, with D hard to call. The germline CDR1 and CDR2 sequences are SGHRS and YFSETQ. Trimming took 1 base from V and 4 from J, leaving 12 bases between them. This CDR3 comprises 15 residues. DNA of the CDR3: TGCGCCAGCAGCTTGTACCAGATTCTTTACAATGAGCAGTTCTTC. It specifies CASSLYQILYNEQFF.

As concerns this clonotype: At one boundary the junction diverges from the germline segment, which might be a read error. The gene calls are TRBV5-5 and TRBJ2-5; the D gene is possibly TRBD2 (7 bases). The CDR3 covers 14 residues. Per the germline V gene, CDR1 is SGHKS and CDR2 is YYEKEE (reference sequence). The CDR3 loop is CASSLVQGRETQHF. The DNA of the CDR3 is TGTGCCAGCAGCTTGGTGCAGGGGAGGGAGACCCAGCACTTC.

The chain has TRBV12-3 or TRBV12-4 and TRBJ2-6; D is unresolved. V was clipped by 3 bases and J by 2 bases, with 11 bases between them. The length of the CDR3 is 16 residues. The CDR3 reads CASSFLPHAGANVLTF. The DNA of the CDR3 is TGTGCCAGCAGTTTTCTGCCCCATGCTGGGGCCAACGTCCTGACTTTC.

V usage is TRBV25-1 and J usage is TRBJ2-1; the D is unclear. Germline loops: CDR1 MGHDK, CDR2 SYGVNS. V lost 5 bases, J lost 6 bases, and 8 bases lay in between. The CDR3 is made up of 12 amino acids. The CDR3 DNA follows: TGTGCCAGCAGTCGATCTCCCAATGAGCAGTTCTTC. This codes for CASSRSPNEQFF.

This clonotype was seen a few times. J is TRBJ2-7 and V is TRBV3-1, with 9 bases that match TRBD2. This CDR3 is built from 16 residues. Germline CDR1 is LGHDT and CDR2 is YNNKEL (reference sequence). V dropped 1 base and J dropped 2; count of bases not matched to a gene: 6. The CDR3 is CASSQVVGGRAYEQYF. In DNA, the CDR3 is TGTGCCAGCAGCCAAGTGGTTGGCGGGAGGGCCTACGAGCAGTACTTC.

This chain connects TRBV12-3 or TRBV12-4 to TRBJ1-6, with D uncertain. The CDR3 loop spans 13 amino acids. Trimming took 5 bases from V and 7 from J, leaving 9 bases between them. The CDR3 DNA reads TGTGCCAGCAGTCCTTTTGGAAATTCACCCCTCCACTTT. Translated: CASSPFGNSPLHF.